This is a list of T cell receptor beta chains from one sample in a study of PD-1 blockade in classical Hodgkin lymphoma. Clones were read by immunoSEQ multiplex PCR, and TCRdb kept only the in-frame ones, dropping some. Here the sample spans approximately 36,000 clones, 69% being singletons. The sequences come from peripheral blood mononuclear cells (PBMCs), collected before the second cycle of nivolumab. These receptor sequences come from a human donor with classical Hodgkin lymphoma. Each CDR3 is given with its conserved first and last residue. The D gene is left open where the match is weak. Only some rows state a clone size, as once, few, many or a class for expanded clones.

TRBJ1-2,TRBV13,14,NA,NA,CASSPDVAGYGYTF,TGTGCCAGCAGCCCAGATGTGGCGGGCTATGGCTACACCTTC
TRBJ2-3,TRBV7-9,15,NA,TRBD1,CASSLIGQGTDTQYF,TGTGCCAGCAGCTTAATTGGACAGGGAACAGATACGCAGTATTTT
TRBJ1-2,TRBV4-2,15,few,NA,CASSQPDLGLNGYTF,TGTGCCAGCAGCCAACCCGACCTAGGGCTGAATGGCTACACCTTC
TRBJ1-1,TRBV2,13,NA,NA,CASRRRANTEAFF,TGTGCCAGCCGGCGTAGGGCGAACACTGAAGCTTTCTTT
TRBJ1-5,TRBV9,15,NA,NA,CASSVGGVGNQPQHF,TGTGCCAGCAGCGTAGGAGGGGTGGGCAATCAGCCCCAGCATTTT
TRBJ1-2,TRBV4-3,14,NA,NA,CASSQDSGYYGYTF,TGCGCCAGCAGCCAAGATTCCGGATACTATGGCTACACCTTC
TRBJ2-2,TRBV6-5,15,NA,NA,CASTGPSSNTGELFF,TGTGCCAGCACCGGACCCAGTTCGAACACCGGGGAGCTGTTTTTT
TRBJ2-1,TRBV11-2,15,NA,NA,CASSLAGYSYNEQFF,TGTGCCAGCAGCTTAGCGGGGTATTCCTACAATGAGCAGTTCTTC
TRBJ1-1,TRBV25-1,17,NA,NA,CASIKNGQGWMNTEAFF,TGTGCCAGCATCAAAAACGGGCAGGGCTGGATGAACACTGAAGCTTTCTTT
TRBJ2-1,TRBV7-3,15,NA,TRBD1,CASSLTGQGPHEQFF,TGTGCCAGCAGCTTAACGGGACAGGGACCCCATGAGCAGTTCTTC
TRBJ2-7,TRBV28,12,NA,NA,CASSLGSYEQYF,TGTGCCAGCAGTTTAGGCTCCTACGAGCAGTACTTC
TRBJ2-7,TRBV4-2,14,NA,NA,CASSQERELYEQYF,TGTGCCAGCAGCCAAGAACGGGAACTCTACGAGCAGTACTTC
TRBJ1-6,TRBV6-6,15,medium-sized,NA,CASSYSNSVNSPLHF,TGTGCCAGCAGTTACTCCAACAGCGTTAATTCACCCCTCCACTTT
TRBJ2-5,TRBV5-1,15,NA,TRBD1,CASSLWGQGEETQYF,TGCGCCAGCAGCTTGTGGGGACAGGGGGAAGAGACCCAGTACTTC
TRBJ2-5,TRBV18,13,NA,NA,CASSRGQEETQYF,TGTGCCAGCTCACGGGGGCAGGAAGAGACCCAGTACTTC
TRBJ1-1,TRBV2,16,NA,NA,CASSDGRLIMNTEAFF,TGTGCCAGCAGTGACGGCAGGCTAATCATGAACACTGAAGCTTTCTTT
TRBJ1-1,TRBV4-1,14,NA,NA,CASRRGTGNTEAFF,TGCGCCAGCAGGCGGGGAACGGGGAACACTGAAGCTTTCTTT
TRBJ1-1,TRBV7-9,15,NA,TRBD1,CASSLQGGTGSEAFF,TGTGCCAGCAGCCTCCAGGGTGGGACAGGGAGTGAAGCTTTCTTT
TRBJ2-2,TRBV15,15,NA,NA,CATSRRGGGAGELFF,TGTGCCACCAGCAGGAGGGGTGGGGGTGCCGGGGAGCTGTTTTTT
TRBJ1-4,TRBV6-6,14,few,NA,CASSKGQAHEKLFF,TGTGCCAGCAGTAAGGGCCAGGCACATGAAAAACTGTTTTTT
TRBJ2-5,TRBV28,13,few,NA,CASSFRRVETQYF,TGTGCCAGCAGTTTCAGGAGGGTCGAGACCCAGTACTTC
TRBJ2-7,TRBV19,14,NA,NA,CASSIRESSYEQYF,TGTGCCAGTAGTATCCGGGAGAGCTCCTACGAGCAGTACTTC
TRBJ2-2,TRBV9,15,NA,NA,CASSVRTGNTGELFF,TGTGCCAGCAGCGTACGGACTGGGAACACCGGGGAGCTGTTTTTT
TRBJ2-7,TRBV4-3,13,few,TRBD2,CASSQRRTSEQYF,TGCGCCAGCAGCCAGAGAAGGACTAGCGAGCAGTACTTC
TRBJ2-7,TRBV28,18,NA,TRBD2,CASSSPWGSGTFSYEQYF,TGTGCCAGCAGTTCCCCCTGGGGTAGCGGGACGTTCTCCTACGAGCAGTACTTC
TRBJ2-7,TRBV15,13,NA,NA,CATSRDPQYEQYF,TGTGCCACCAGCAGAGATCCTCAATACGAGCAGTACTTC
TRBJ2-5,TRBV9,15,NA,NA,CASSVVSGLRETQYF,TGTGCCAGCAGCGTAGTGTCAGGATTGCGAGAGACCCAGTACTTC
TRBJ2-3,TRBV4-2,18,NA,TRBD2,CASSHKRGGGALKDTQYF,TGTGCCAGCAGTCACAAAAGAGGCGGGGGGGCCTTGAAAGATACGCAGTATTTT
TRBJ2-3,TRBV7-2,12,NA,NA,CASSSSTDTQYF,TGTGCCAGCAGCTCTAGCACAGATACGCAGTATTTT
TRBJ2-4,TRBV27,15,NA,TRBD2,CASSFETSGKNIQYF,TGTGCCAGCAGCTTCGAGACTAGCGGAAAAAACATTCAGTACTTC
TRBJ2-1,TRBV7-9,14,NA,TRBD1,CASEPGTGDNEQFF,TGTGCCAGCGAGCCGGGGACAGGGGACAATGAGCAGTTCTTC
TRBJ1-3,TRBV5-1,15,NA,NA,CASRTGQSSGNTIYF,TGCGCCAGCCGGACGGGGCAGTCCTCTGGAAACACCATATATTTT
TRBJ2-6,TRBV9,15,NA,TRBD1,CASSAQGSGANVLTF,TGTGCCAGCAGCGCACAGGGGTCTGGGGCCAACGTCCTGACTTTC
TRBJ1-3,TRBV7-9,16,few,NA,CASSPGAAIMVNTIYF,TGTGCCAGCAGCCCCGGGGCCGCGATTATGGTGAACACCATATATTTT
TRBJ2-5,TRBV18,15,NA,TRBD2,CASSRTSGTQETQYF,TGTGCCAGCTCACGGACTAGCGGGACCCAAGAGACCCAGTACTTC
TRBJ1-5,TRBV6-6,14,few,NA,CASSPSTRDQPQHF,TGTGCCAGCAGTCCCTCTACCCGAGATCAGCCCCAGCATTTT
TRBJ1-2,TRBV29-1,12,few,NA,CSVEDGSHGYTF,TGCAGCGTAGAAGACGGATCCCATGGCTACACCTTC
TRBJ2-2,TRBV28,15,NA,NA,CASRSTGVNAGELFF,TGTGCCAGCAGGTCCACGGGGGTAAATGCCGGGGAGCTGTTTTTT
TRBJ2-1,TRBV5-1,15,NA,NA,CASSTQAGPYNEQFF,TGCGCCAGCAGTACCCAGGCAGGGCCCTACAATGAGCAGTTCTTC
TRBJ2-7,TRBV10-3,16,few,NA,CAISDVRLGTSYEQYF,TGTGCCATCAGTGACGTCAGACTAGGCACCTCCTACGAGCAGTACTTC
TRBJ2-1,TRBV7-6,16,NA,TRBD2,CASSSSGGPHYNEQFF,TGTGCCAGCAGTTCTAGCGGGGGCCCCCACTACAATGAGCAGTTCTTC
TRBJ1-1,TRBV27,13,NA,NA,CASSLGISTEAFF,TGTGCCAGCAGCCTCGGGATTTCCACTGAAGCTTTCTTT
TRBJ1-3,TRBV6-5,14,few,NA,CASRDGVSGNTIYF,TGTGCCAGCAGGGATGGGGTCTCTGGAAACACCATATATTTT